This T cell receptor beta chain was identified in a study of T cell responses to AZD1222 COVID-19 vaccine. Repertoires were generated with immunoSEQ multiplex PCR, while TCRdb's copy carries only in-frame clones and drops some. The data show about 97,000 clones, 70% to 90% seen once. Study-wide points: Seropositive at baseline were only a handful of AZD1222 recipients. A mostly white British donor set with more females was recruited, and clonal diversity was possibly underestimated. Repertoires were collected only later (after the peak T cell response had occurred). Along spike, vaccine-associated CD4 TCRs were found throughout, with dominance at 160-218 and 743-854.

Concerning this clone: Its antigen is not identified.

V was pared by 2 bases and J by 2 bases, with 6 bases of the junction left unmatched. Per germline, CDR1 KGHDR and CDR2 SFDVKD. The CDR3 is 17 residues long. The chain employs TRBV24-1 and TRBJ2-2; the match to TRBD1 covers 8 bases. This TCR was recovered from an adult in good health. Here the sequenced sample was peripheral blood, taken on day 0 of AZD1222 vaccination. This chain's CDR3 is CATSDSTGTGNTGELFF. The CDR3, as DNA: TGTGCCACCAGTGATTCCACCGGGACAGGAAACACCGGGGAGCTGTTTTTT.